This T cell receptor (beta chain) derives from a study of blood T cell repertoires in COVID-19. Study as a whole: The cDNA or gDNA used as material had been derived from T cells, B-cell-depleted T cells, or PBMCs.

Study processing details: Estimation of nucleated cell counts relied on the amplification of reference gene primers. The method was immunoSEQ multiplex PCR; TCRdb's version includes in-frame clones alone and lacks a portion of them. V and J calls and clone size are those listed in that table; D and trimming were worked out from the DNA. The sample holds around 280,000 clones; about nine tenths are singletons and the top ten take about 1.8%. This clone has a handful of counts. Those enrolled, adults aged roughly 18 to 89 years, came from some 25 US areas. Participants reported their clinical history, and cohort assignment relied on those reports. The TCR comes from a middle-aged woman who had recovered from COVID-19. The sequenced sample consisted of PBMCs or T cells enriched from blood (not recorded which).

The CDR3 protein is CASSKSERETQYF. For the CDR3, the DNA is TGTGCCAGCAGTAAATCAGAGAGGGAGACCCAGTACTTC. This chain connects TRBV2 to TRBJ2-5; D is unresolved. V lost 5 bases and J lost 5, with 12 bases in between. The CDR3 is 13 residues long. Germline-derived CDR1 and CDR2 are SNHLY and FYNNEI.